Detailed here is one T cell receptor beta chain. The antigen remains unidentified. The PCR contained 60 Vbeta and 13 Jbeta primers. Measured with immunoSEQ multiplex PCR; TCRdb has only the in-frame clones, and not every one. This table has over 250,000 clones, about nine tenths appearing once. The V gene end was trimmed by 3 bases and the J gene end by 3 bases; junction bases not matched to a gene: 8. Per the germline V gene, CDR1 is MDHEN and CDR2 is SYDVKM. The CDR3 length is 15 residues. This specimen belongs to a study of cytomegalovirus exposure and HLA in healthy donors. Study-level points and caveats: Later analysis showed TCR association rates varying by HLA locus, highest for DRB1 and lowest for HLA-C.

The genes are TRBV28 and TRBJ2-7; TRBD2 aligns across 7 bases. The sample consisted of PBMCs. The TCR comes from a man in his forties in good health and CMV-seropositive. The CDR3 loop is CASSFVTGGSYEQYF. The CDR3 DNA sequence: TGTGCCAGCAGTTTCGTAACGGGGGGTAGCTACGAGCAGTACTTC.